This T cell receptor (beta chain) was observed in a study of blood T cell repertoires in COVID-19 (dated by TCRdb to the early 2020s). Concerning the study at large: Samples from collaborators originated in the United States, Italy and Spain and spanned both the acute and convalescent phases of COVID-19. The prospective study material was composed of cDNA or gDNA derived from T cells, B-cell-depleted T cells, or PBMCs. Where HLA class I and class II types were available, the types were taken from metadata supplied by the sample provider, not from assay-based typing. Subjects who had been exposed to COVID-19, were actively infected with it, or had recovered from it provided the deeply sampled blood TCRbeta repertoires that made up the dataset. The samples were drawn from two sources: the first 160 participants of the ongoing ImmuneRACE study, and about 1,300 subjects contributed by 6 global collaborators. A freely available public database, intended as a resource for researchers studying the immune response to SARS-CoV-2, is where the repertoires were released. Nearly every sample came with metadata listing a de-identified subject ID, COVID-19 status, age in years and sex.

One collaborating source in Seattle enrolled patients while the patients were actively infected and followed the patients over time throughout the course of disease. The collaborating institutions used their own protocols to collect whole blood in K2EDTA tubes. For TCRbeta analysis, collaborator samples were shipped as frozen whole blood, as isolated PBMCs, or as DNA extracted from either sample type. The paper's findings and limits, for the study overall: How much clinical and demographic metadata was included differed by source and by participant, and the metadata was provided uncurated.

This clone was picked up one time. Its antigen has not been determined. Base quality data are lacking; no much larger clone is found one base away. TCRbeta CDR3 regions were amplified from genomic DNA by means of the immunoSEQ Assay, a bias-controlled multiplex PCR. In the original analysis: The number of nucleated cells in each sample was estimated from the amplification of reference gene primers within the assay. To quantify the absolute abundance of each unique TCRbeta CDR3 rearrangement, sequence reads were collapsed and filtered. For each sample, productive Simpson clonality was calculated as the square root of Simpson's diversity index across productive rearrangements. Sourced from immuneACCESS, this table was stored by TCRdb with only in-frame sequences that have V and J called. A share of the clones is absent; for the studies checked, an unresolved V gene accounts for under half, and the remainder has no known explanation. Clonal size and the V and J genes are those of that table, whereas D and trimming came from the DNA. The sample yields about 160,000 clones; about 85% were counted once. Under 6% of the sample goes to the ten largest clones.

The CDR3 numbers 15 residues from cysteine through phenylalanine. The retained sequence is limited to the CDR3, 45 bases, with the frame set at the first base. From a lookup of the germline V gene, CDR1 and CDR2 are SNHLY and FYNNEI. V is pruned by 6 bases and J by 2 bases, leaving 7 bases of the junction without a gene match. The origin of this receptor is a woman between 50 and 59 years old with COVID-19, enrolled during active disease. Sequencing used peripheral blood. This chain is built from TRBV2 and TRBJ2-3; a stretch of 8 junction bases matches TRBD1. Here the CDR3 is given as CASRIGTGSTDTQYF. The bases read TGTGCCAGCAGGATAGGGACAGGCTCCACAGATACGCAGTATTTT.